These 8 T cell receptor beta chains originate from one sample sequenced in a study of T cells in Graves' hyperthyroidism and ophthalmopathy. RNA transcripts were the template for amplifying TCR beta CDR3 regions. The HTBI primer set was used in a first-round RT-PCR of the TCR CDR3. TCRdb passed the multiplex PCR reads through MiXCR, listing each CDR3 protein once. The sample holds hundreds of thousands of distinct CDR3 sequences; less than 15% are singletons and the top ten take 9.2%. Sequenced sample: blood. Receptor source: a young woman with Graves' hyperthyroidism.

This clonotype was counted ten times or more. The chain links TRBV28 to TRBJ2-3; D might be TRBD2 (5 bases). The V end was cut by 5 bases, the J end by 2 bases, with 8 bases between. CDR1 MDHEN and CDR2 SYDVKM come from the germline V gene. This CDR3 is built from 13 residues. CDR3 residues: CASSPRDTDTQYF. CDR3 nucleotide sequence: TGTGCCAGCAGTCCACGGGACACAGATACGCAGTATTTT.

The chain carries TRBV24-1 and TRBJ2-4, with D perhaps TRBD2 (6 bases). The germline V and J ends were trimmed by 7 bases and 4 bases, with 13 bases remaining between them. The CDR3 runs to 14 residues. Germline V gene sequence: CDR1 KGHDR, CDR2 SFDVKD. This chain's CDR3 is CATRTREEKNIQYF. In DNA form, the CDR3 reads TGTGCCACCAGAACCAGGGAGGAGAAAAACATTCAGTACTTC.

This clonotype was seen many times. V is TRBV20-1 and J is TRBJ1-6, with D uncertain. The V gene's germline CDR1 is DFQATT and CDR2 SNEGSKA (reference sequence). With 0 bases removed from V and 8 bases from J, the gap between germline ends came to 14 bases. The CDR3 contains 15 residues. Written as DNA, the CDR3 is TGCAGTGCTAGAGATCGCGGGAGGGCGGATTCACCCCTCCACTTT. Residues: CSARDRGRADSPLHF.

This chain connects TRBV6-1 to TRBJ2-7, with a possible D match to TRBD2 (5 bases). CDR3 length: 13 amino acids. From germline, CDR1 is MNHNS and CDR2 SASEGT. The ends were cut back, 8 bases at V and 6 bases at J, with 17 bases in the middle. The chain's CDR3 is CASPFWVASEQYF. In DNA, the CDR3 is TGTGCCAGCCCCTTTTGGGTAGCGAGCGAGCAGTACTTC.

In its sample, this clonotype was seen a few times. V and J are TRBV6-1 and TRBJ1-5; 8 bases fit TRBD1. V trimming: 6 bases; J trimming: 3 bases; junction bases outside the gene matches: 7. CDR3 length: 15 amino acids. Germline loops: CDR1 MNHNS, CDR2 SASEGT. CDR3 DNA sequence: TGTGCCAGCAGAGGACAGGGAGTAGACAATCAGCCCCAGCATTTT. Translating gives CASRGQGVDNQPQHF.

The V and J genes are TRBV6-1 and TRBJ1-6; D is unresolved. The germline V gene has CDR1 MNHNS and CDR2 SASEGT. This CDR3 spans 11 amino acids. V lost 7 bases and J lost 7, with 5 bases in between. The CDR3 DNA follows: TGTGCCAGCAACCTGAATTCACCCCTCCACTTT. Its translation: CASNLNSPLHF.

The sample holds many counts of this clonotype. DNA for the CDR3: TGCAGTGCTCCAGGACTAGCGGGCACAGATACGCAGTATTTT. It encodes CSAPGLAGTDTQYF. V gene TRBV20-1 combines with J gene TRBJ2-3, with 10 bases aligning to TRBD2. This CDR3 has 14 amino acids. The trim removed 5 bases at V and 1 base at J, leaving 3 bases unmatched. Germline V gives CDR1 DFQATT, CDR2 SNEGSKA (reference sequence).

In its sample, this clonotype was seen a few times. The V and J genes are TRBV11-2 and TRBJ1-4; D is possibly TRBD1 (5 bases). V dropped 8 bases and J dropped 4 bases, with 23 bases sitting between them. CDR3 length: 17 residues. Germline loops: CDR1 SGHAT, CDR2 FQNNGV. CDR3 DNA: TGTGCCAGCTCTTCAGCCGGGACGGGGGTCTTTAATGAAAAACTGTTTTTT. This gives the protein CASSSAGTGVFNEKLFF.